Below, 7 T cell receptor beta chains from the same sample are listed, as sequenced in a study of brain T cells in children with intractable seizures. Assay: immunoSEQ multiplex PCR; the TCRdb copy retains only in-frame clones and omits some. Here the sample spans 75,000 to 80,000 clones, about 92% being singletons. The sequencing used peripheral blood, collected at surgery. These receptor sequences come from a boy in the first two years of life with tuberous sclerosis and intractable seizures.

The CDR3 bases are TGTGCCAGCAGCTTAGGCCCGGGACAGGGGATCGAGCAGTACTTC. Translation gives CASSLGPGQGIEQYF. The chain carries TRBV7-3 and TRBJ2-7; 10 nucleotides agree with TRBD1. V lost 2 bases, J lost 6 bases, and 7 bases stayed unmatched. Germline loops: CDR1 SGHTA, CDR2 FQGTGA. The CDR3 spans 15 residues.

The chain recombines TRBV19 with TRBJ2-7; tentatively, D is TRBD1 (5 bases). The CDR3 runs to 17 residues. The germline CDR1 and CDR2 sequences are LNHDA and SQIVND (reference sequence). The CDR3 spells CCCSVDPREGKPYEQYF. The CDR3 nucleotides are TGTTGCTGTAGTGTGGATCCCAGGGAAGGGAAACCCTACGAGCAGTACTTC.

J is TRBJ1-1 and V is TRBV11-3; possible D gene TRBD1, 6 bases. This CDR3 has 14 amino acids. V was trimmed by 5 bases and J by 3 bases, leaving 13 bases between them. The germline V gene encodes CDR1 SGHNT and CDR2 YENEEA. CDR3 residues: CASSTQGGYTEAFF. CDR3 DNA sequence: TGTGCCAGCAGCACACAGGGTGGTTACACTGAAGCTTTCTTT. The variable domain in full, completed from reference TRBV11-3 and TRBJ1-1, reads EAGVVQSPRYKIIEKKQPVAFWCNPISGHNTLYWYLQNLGQGPELLIRYENEEAVDDSQLPKDRFSAERLKGVDSTLKIQPAELGDSAVYLCASSTQGGYTEAFFGQGTRLTVV.

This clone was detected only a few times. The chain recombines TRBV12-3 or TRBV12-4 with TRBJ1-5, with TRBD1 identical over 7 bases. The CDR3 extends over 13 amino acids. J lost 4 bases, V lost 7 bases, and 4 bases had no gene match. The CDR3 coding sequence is TGTGCCAGCACTGGGACAGAGAATCAGCCCCAGCATTTT. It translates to CASTGTENQPQHF.

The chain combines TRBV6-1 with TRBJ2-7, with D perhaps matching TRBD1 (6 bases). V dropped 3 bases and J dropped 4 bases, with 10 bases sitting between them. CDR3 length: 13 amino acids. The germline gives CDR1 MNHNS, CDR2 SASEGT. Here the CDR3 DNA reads TGTGCCAGCAGTGACAGGGGTTTTTACGAGCAGTACTTC. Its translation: CASSDRGFYEQYF.

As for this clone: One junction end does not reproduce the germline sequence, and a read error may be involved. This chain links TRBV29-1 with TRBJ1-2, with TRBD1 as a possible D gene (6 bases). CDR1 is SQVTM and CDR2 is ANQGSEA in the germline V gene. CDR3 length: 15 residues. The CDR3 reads CSVEGSDSELYGYTF. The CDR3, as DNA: TGCAGCGTGGAAGGGTCGGACAGTGAACTGTATGGCTACACCTTC.

CDR3 sequence: CATSDPTGGAAYRNEQFF. DNA of the CDR3: TGTGCCACCAGTGATCCGACAGGGGGCGCAGCTTATCGCAATGAGCAGTTCTTC. V and J are TRBV24-1 and TRBJ2-1, with TRBD1 matching over 10 bases. Germline CDR1 and CDR2: KGHDR and SFDVKD. Trimming removed 3 bases from V and 6 bases from J; junction bases left unmatched: 13. This CDR3 has 18 amino acids.